This TCR beta chain was recovered during a study of cytomegalovirus exposure and HLA in healthy donors. Study context: The Caucasian-associated ancestry cluster contained 81% of the roughly 400 genotyped donors.

The PCR ran on 60 Vbeta and 13 Jbeta primers. Sequencing was performed with immunoSEQ multiplex PCR; in TCRdb, only in-frame clones are kept and a portion is missing. This table has 99,000 or so clones, about 12% appearing once. The CDR3 consists of 16 residues. Looked up from germline, CDR1 is MNHNY and CDR2 is SVGAGI (reference sequence). The V end was cut by 0 bases, the J end by 5 bases, with 16 bases between. The specimen sequenced was PBMCs. The chain recombines TRBV6-6 with TRBJ2-5; no clear D gene. The TCR sequence derives from a man aged 35 to 55 in good health and CMV-seropositive. The CDR3 sequence: CASSYSTLGPWETQYF. As DNA, the CDR3 is TGTGCCAGCAGTTACTCGACGTTGGGCCCGTGGGAGACCCAGTACTTC.